This entry lists 8 T cell receptor beta chains sequenced from one sample in a study of CD8+ T cells in alopecia areata. RNA extraction and reverse transcription yielded cDNA as sequencing template. Produced via immunoSEQ multiplex PCR; TCRdb's table is partial and in-frame only. The record shows 200,000 to 300,000 clones for this sample, with no singletons present. The sorting of pooled cutaneous lymph node cells relied on CD4, CD8alpha, NKG2D, NKG2ACE and other markers. The sample consisted of CD4+ T cells sorted from a lymph node. These receptors were obtained from a C3H/HeJ mouse with alopecia areata. Mouse MHC haplotype: H2-k.

As to this clone: The genes are named according to mouse. The read finishes 4 residues shy of the CDR3 end, and the germline J gene is used to complete it. The rearrangement joins TRBV5 to TRBJ2-1; the match to TRBD2 covers 8 bases. The length of the CDR3 is 16 residues. Germline V gene data show CDR1 as LGHNA and CDR2 as YNLKQL (reference sequence). Partial CDR3 DNA: TGTGCCAGCAGCCAAGATTGGGGGGGGCGGAGAGCT. It encodes CASSQDWGGRRA. In full, the CDR3 reads CASSQDWGGRRAEQFF.

For this clone: Genes here carry mouse names. The read finishes 4 residues shy of the CDR3 end, and the germline J gene is used to complete it. The chain employs TRBV13-1 and TRBJ2-1, with 7 bases lining up with TRBD2. This CDR3 has 14 residues. J gave up 5 bases and V 3 bases, and 5 bases lay outside the gene matches. Per the germline V gene, CDR1 is NSHNY and CDR2 is SYGAGN. CDR3 bases read: TGTGCCAGCAGTGGCCTGGGGGTCAATGCT. It codes for CASSGLGVNA. The CDR3 in full is CASSGLGVNAEQFF.

This clone was detected many times. Each gene name is a mouse one. The DNA ends 4 residues before the CDR3 does, and the rest of the CDR3 is filled in from the germline J gene. The sample holds other DNA sequences that translate to the same CDR3. This chain connects TRBV17 to TRBJ2-5, with D possibly matching TRBD1 (5 bases). The CDR3 totals 14 residues. Germline V gene data show CDR1 as MNHDT and CDR2 as YYDKIL. With 1 base removed from V and 1 base from J, the gap between germline ends came to 6 bases. The CDR3 region is CASSRGGDQDTQYF. The sequenced part of the CDR3 DNA is TGTGCTAGCAGTAGAGGAGGGGACCAAGAC.

A few counts support this clone. This may come from a read error, since a much larger clone is one base off. Each gene name is a mouse one. The CDR3 end lies 4 residues beyond the end of the read and is filled in from the germline J gene. The gene calls are TRBV13-1 and TRBJ2-7; 7 bases agree with TRBD2. The CDR3 sequence is 14 residues long. After removal of 2 bases from V and 0 bases from J, the junction contained 2 bases not matched to a gene. CDR1 is NSHNY, CDR2 SYGAGN, per germline. CDR3 DNA, as far as it was read: TGTGCCAGCAGTGAACTGGGGAGCTCCTAT. The encoded protein is CASSELGSSY. The whole CDR3 sequence is CASSELGSSYEQYF.

This clone was seen a handful of times. The listed genes are named as in mouse. The DNA ends 4 residues before the CDR3 does, and the rest of the CDR3 is filled in from the germline J gene. This chain connects TRBV19 to TRBJ2-3; 10 bases fit TRBD1. The V gene's germline CDR1 is FNHDT and CDR2 SITEND (reference sequence). J lost 0 bases, V lost 4 bases, and 5 bases had no gene match. This CDR3 spans 16 amino acids. CDR3 bases read: TGTGCCAGCAGTCAGGGACAGGGGAGGAGTGCAGAA. Its translation: CASSQGQGRSAE. The entire CDR3 protein reads CASSQGQGRSAETLYF.

This clone has only a few counts. The gene symbols are mouse symbols. The read terminates 4 residues before the CDR3 end, so the remaining end is supplied by the germline J gene. Other nucleotide sequences in the sample specify the same CDR3. The chain recombines TRBV13-2 with TRBJ2-1, with 10 bases identical to TRBD2. Germline lookup yields CDR1 NNHNN and CDR2 SYGAGS (reference sequence). This CDR3 region has 15 residues. Trimming cost V 5 bases and J 1 base; bases outside gene matches: 3. This chain's CDR3 is CASGVTGGNYAEQFF. CDR3 DNA (partial): TGTGCCAGCGGGGTGACTGGGGGGAACTATGCT.

On this clone itself: Gene names are the mouse ones. The read gets to within 4 residues of the CDR3 end, and the germline J gene fills in the rest. The V call is TRBV31, the J call TRBJ1-1; a weak D match, TRBD1 (5 bases). The germline gives CDR1 GKSSPN, CDR2 SITVG. The CDR3 is 11 amino acids. The DNA read from the CDR3 is TGTGCCTGGAGGCGGACATCA. It codes for CAWRRTS. Given in full, the CDR3 is CAWRRTSEVFF.

Of note for this clone: Genes here carry mouse names. The CDR3 end lies 4 residues beyond the end of the read and is filled in from the germline J gene. This chain connects TRBV19 to TRBJ2-1; 11 bases align to TRBD1. V shed 6 bases and J 3 bases; nucleotides not matched to a gene: 8. The CDR3 is 16 residues long. Germline loops: CDR1 FNHDT, CDR2 SITEND (reference sequence). CDR3 protein: CASIFPGQGVYAEQFF. Partial CDR3 DNA: TGTGCCAGCATCTTCCCGGGACAGGGGGTCTATGCT.